This T cell receptor beta chain is from a study of human T cells and chemical hapten exposure. Regarding this clonotype: Its specificity is not known.

Regarding the study as a whole: The number of TCRs above 1 in 1000 frequency did not change after DPC sensitization. As patch test score rose, PT1 expanded TCR counts tended to rise as well.

Documented time point: patch test 1, 2 weeks after DPC sensitization. As to treatment: therapeutic diphenylcyclopropenone sensitization with weekly scalp DPC. Unseparated into fractions, whole blood served as the source from which total RNA was extracted. As the library was built, unique molecular identifiers were attached to individual cDNA molecules. One entry per CDR3 protein results from TCRdb running MiXCR on the RACE reads. The sample includes about 80,000 distinct CDR3 sequences, 10% of them seen just once. This receptor was taken from a woman in her forties or fifties with alopecia areata. Some clones in this sample may be carry-over from other donors' samples. The specimen comprised whole blood, sampled in connection with sensitization to the hapten diphenylcyclopropenone (DPC).

Here the CDR3 reads CASSALGTGVNNEQFF. In DNA, the CDR3 is TGTGCCAGCAGTGCACTGGGGACAGGGGTAAACAATGAGCAGTTCTTC. The rearrangement joins TRBV27 to TRBJ2-1; 10 positions agree with TRBD1. The CDR3 contains 16 residues. J was trimmed by 5 bases and V by 5 bases; bases with no gene match: 9. Per germline, CDR1 MNHEY and CDR2 SMNVEV (reference sequence).